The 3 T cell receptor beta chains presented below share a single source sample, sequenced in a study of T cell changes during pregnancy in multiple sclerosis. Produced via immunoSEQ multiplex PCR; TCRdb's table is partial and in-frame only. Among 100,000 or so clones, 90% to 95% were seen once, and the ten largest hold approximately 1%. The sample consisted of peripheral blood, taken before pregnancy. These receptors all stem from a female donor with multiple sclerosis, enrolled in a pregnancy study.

This CDR3 reads CAWSAGAGLANEQYF. As DNA, the CDR3 is TGTGCCTGGAGTGCCGGGGCGGGACTAGCGAATGAGCAGTACTTC. The chain uses TRBV30 and TRBJ2-7, with 10 nucleotides matching TRBD2. Looked up from germline, CDR1 is GTSNPN and CDR2 is SVGIG (reference sequence). With V trimmed by 1 base and J by 7 bases, 10 bases remained unmatched. The CDR3 covers 15 residues.

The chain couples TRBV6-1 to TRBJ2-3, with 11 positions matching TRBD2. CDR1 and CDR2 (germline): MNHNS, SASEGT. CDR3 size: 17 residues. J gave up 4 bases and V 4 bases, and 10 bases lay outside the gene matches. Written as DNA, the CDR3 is TGTGCCAGCAGTGTGGGACTAGCGGCAGCCCCCCCAGATACGCAGTATTTT. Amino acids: CASSVGLAAAPPDTQYF.

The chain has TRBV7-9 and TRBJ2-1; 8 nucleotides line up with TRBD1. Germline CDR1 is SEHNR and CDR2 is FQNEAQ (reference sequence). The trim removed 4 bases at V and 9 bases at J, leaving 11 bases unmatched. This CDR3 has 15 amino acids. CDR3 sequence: CASSSRTGTIGEQFF. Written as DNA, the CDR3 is TGTGCCAGCAGCTCGCGGACAGGGACGATCGGTGAGCAGTTCTTC.